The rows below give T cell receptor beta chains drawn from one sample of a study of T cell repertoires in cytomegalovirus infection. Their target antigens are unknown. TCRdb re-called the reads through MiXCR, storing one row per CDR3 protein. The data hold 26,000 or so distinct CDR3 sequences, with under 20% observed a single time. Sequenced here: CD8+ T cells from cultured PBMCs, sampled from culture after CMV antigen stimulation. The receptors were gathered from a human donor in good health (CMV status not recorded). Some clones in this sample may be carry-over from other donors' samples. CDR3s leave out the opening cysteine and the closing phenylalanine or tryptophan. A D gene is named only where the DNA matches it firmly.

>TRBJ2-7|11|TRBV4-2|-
ASSQAREREQY
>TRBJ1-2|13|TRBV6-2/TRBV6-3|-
ASSRTEGRLYGYT
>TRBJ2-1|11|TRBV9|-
ASSVVGGGEQF
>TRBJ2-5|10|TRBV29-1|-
SVVVSQETQY
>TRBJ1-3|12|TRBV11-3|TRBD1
ASSSDRDGNTIY
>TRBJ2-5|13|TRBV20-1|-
SARDGTGWKETQY
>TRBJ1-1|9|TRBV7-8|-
ASISNTEAF
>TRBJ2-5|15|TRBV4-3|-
ASSQELFTRAKETQY
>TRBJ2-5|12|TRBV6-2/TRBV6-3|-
ASSSGRVQETQY
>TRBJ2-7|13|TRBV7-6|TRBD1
ASSYGTDSSYEQY
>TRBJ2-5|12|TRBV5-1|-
ASSLVPIRETQY
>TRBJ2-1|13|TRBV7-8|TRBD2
ASSDGTISGNEQF
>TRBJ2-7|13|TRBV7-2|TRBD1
ASSLAGQGNYEQY
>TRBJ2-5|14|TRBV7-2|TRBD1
ASSLGDRLIQETQY
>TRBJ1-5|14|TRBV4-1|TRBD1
ASSRDDREAHQPQH
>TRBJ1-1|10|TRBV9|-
ASSAGDSEAF
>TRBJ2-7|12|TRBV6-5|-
ASSYSIGRYEQY
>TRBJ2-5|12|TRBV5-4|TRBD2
ASSSWTRQETQY
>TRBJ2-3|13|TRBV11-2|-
ASSRPLVSTDTQY
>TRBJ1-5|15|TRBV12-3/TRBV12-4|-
ASSFGQSWGSNQPQH
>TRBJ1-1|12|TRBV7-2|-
ASSLAAGSTEAF
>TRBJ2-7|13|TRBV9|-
ASSQSGVRTYEQY
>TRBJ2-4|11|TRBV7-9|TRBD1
ASRSKQGHIQY
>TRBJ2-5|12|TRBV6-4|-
ASSLTVGQETQY
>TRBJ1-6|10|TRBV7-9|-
ASSFDNSPLH
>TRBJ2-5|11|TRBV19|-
ASSGTKQETQY
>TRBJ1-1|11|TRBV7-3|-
ASSPAGTLEAF
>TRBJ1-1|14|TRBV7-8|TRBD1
ASSLLTGGTNTEAF
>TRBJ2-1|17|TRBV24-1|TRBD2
ATSGRRTSGSKSEVEQF
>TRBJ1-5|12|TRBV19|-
ATRNTGSNQPQH
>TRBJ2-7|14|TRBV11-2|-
ASSPPYGGGLDEQY
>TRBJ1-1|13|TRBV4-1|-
ASSQAGRQGSEAF
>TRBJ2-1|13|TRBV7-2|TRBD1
ASSLEVTGGYEQF
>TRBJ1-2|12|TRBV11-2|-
ASSFEGGAYGYT
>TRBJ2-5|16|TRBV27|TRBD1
ASSRTLGTALTEITQY
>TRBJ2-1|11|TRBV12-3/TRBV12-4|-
ASTPPGGNEQF
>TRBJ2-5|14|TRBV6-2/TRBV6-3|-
ASSPDRDGFQETQY
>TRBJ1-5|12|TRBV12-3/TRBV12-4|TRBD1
ASSEDRAGQPQH
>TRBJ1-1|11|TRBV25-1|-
ASSYGGGTEAF
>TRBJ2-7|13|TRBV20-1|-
SAREQGTAWYEQY
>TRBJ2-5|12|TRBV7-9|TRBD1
ASSFFDREETQY
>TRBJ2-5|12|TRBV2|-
ASSEVPMPETQY